This TCR beta chain emerged from a study of early T cells in non-severe SARS-CoV-2 infection. TCRdb re-called the 5' RACE reads through MiXCR, storing one row per CDR3 protein. The sample records roughly 68,000 distinct CDR3 sequences, more than 4% being singletons. Germline V CDR1 and CDR2: MNHEY, SMNVEV (reference sequence). This CDR3 comprises 15 residues. V was shortened by 4 bases and J by 5 bases, with 17 bases between the two germline ends. This clonotype was counted at least ten times. This sequence was found in an adult who was a healthcare worker with PCR-confirmed SARS-CoV-2 infection or an uninfected control (not recorded which). The V gene is TRBV27, the J gene TRBJ2-5; D is possibly TRBD2 (5 bases). Sequenced input: whole blood. CDR3 DNA: TGTGCCAGCAGTTCCGAGGGAGCAGGTTTTGAGACCCAGTACTTC. The encoded protein is CASSSEGAGFETQYF.